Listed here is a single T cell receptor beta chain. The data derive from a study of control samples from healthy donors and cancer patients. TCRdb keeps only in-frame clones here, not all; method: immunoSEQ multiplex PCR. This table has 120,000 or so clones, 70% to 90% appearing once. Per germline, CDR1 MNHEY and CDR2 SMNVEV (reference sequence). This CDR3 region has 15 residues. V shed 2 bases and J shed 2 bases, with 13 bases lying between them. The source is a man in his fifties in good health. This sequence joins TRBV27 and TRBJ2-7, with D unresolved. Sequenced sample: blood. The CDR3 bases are TGTGCCAGCAGTTTAATGTGGGGTCCTACCTACGAGCAGTACTTC. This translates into CASSLMWGPTYEQYF.